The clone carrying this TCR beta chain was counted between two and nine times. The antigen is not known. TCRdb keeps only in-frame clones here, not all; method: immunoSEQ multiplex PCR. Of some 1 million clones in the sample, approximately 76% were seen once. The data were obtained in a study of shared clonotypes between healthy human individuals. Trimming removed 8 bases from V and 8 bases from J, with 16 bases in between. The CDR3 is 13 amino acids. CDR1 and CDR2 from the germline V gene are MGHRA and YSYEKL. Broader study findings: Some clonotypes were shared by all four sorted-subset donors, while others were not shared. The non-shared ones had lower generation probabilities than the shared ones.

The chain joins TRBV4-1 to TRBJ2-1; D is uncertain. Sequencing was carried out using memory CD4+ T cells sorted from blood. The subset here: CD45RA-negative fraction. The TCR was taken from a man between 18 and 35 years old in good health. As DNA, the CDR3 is TGCGCCAGCCGAAGGTCGCAGGTCGATGAGCAGTTCTTC. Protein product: CASRRSQVDEQFF.